This T cell receptor (beta chain) was sequenced for a study of cytomegalovirus exposure and HLA in healthy donors. Study information: Early on, a data release was issued that held 80 million or so unique TCRs from HLA-typed donors. Points from the study as a whole: Accounts indicate the classifier identified cytomegalovirus status with strong specificity and sensitivity. Presence/absence comparisons presumed near-even sequencing depth among donors. Later analysis identified several of the most significant clusters that appeared linked to common viral pathogens.

CDR1 and CDR2 (germline): SGHTA, FQGNSA. This CDR3 region has 15 residues. Trimming took off 3 bases at V and 1 base at J, with 9 bases between the two ends. Notes on this clone: Its antigen remains unknown. A read error is likely, as this CDR3 ends without the conserved phenylalanine or tryptophan.

The study ran its PCR with 60 Vbeta and 13 Jbeta primers. Method: immunoSEQ multiplex PCR; TCRdb's copy keeps in-frame clones and lacks some. The table lists 76,000 or so clones, around 72% of them singletons. This TCR was recovered from a middle-aged woman in good health and CMV-seropositive. The chain is built from TRBV7-2 and TRBJ2-2, with D uncertain. Source material: PBMCs. The CDR3 reads CASSLTPQNTGELFV. The DNA of the CDR3 is TGTGCCAGCAGCTTGACACCGCAGAACACCGGGGAGCTGTTTGTT.